This T cell receptor (beta chain) was profiled in a study of blood T cell repertoires in COVID-19 (TCRdb year 2020). In terms of the full investigation: Samples from collaborators originated in the United States, Italy and Spain and spanned both the acute and convalescent phases of COVID-19. The material from the prospective study consisted of cDNA or gDNA derived from T cells, B-cell-depleted T cells, or PBMCs. The dataset comprised deeply sampled blood TCRbeta repertoires from subjects exposed to, actively infected with, or recovered from COVID-19. The repertoires were released in a freely available public database meant as a resource for research on the immune response to SARS-CoV-2. The samples were drawn from two sources: the first 160 participants of the ongoing ImmuneRACE study, and 950 to 1,500 subjects contributed by 6 global collaborators. A de-identified subject ID, COVID-19 status, age in years and sex were almost always included in the sample metadata. Where HLA class I and class II types were available, the types were taken from metadata supplied by the sample provider, not from assay-based typing. Findings and caveats that apply to the study as a whole: How much clinical and demographic metadata was included differed by source and by participant, and the metadata was provided uncurated.

The immunoSEQ Assay, a bias-controlled multiplex PCR, was used to amplify TCRbeta CDR3 regions from genomic DNA. The original pipeline was this. The number of nucleated cells in each sample was estimated by amplification of reference gene primers within the assay. Sequence reads were collapsed and filtered to measure the absolute abundance of every unique TCRbeta CDR3 rearrangement. Productive Simpson clonality was computed per sample as the square root of Simpson's diversity index over productive rearrangements. The clones in this table, taken by TCRdb from immuneACCESS, are in-frame only. Not every clone is retained; where verified, under half of the shortfall comes from an unresolved V gene, and the cause of the rest is unknown. D and trimming were read from the DNA, whereas the V and J calls and clone size are those reported in that table. The sample yields some 320,000 clones; roughly 90% were counted once. Almost 4% of the sample is taken by the ten largest.

About this clone: Its recognized antigen is unknown. Per-base qualities were not stored, and no clone one base away is much larger.

In the prospective study, participants were roughly 18 to 95 years old, resided in about two dozen geographic areas of the United States, and were enrolled through a virtual design. In the prospective study, cohorts were assigned on the basis of participant-reported clinical history obtained from a screening survey and a study questionnaire. A participant counted as exposed if, within 2 weeks of entering the study, that participant had been in contact with someone who had a PCR-confirmed or clinician-diagnosed COVID-19 case. In the prospective study, mobile phlebotomists collected whole blood, serum and a nasopharyngeal or oropharyngeal swab from each participant. Participants in the prospective study had the option to provide additional blood draws and questionnaires over a roughly two-month period. Blood samples from the prospective study were shipped frozen or at room temperature prior to DNA extraction.

The junction shows trimming of 5 bases on V and 2 bases on J, plus 11 bases between the germline ends. The cysteine opens and the phenylalanine closes a CDR3 of 14 amino acids. Kept here is only the CDR3 DNA, which spans 42 bases and is read in frame from base 1. From the germline V gene, CDR1 is SGHVS and CDR2 is FNYEAQ. This sequence originates from a woman aged 25 to 39 who had been exposed to COVID-19. The sample was PBMCs or T cells enriched from blood (not recorded which). This chain joins TRBV7-6 to TRBJ2-3, with no confident D gene call. DNA sequence: TGTGCCAGCAGCCCAACCCAGTACACAGATACGCAGTATTTT. The resulting protein is CASSPTQYTDTQYF.